This record covers a single T cell receptor beta chain. This specimen comes from a study of cytomegalovirus exposure and HLA in healthy donors. The germline V and J ends were trimmed by 2 bases and 1 base, with 20 bases remaining between them. This CDR3 contains 18 residues. CDR1 is SEHNR, CDR2 FQNEAQ, per germline (reference sequence). PCR employed 60 Vbeta and 13 Jbeta primers. Profiled with immunoSEQ multiplex PCR; TCRdb holds only in-frame clones, not every one. Of under 200,000 clones listed, roughly three quarters are singletons. The material sequenced was PBMCs. The chain links TRBV7-9 to TRBJ1-1; perhaps TRBD1 as D (5 bases). The receptor comes from a male donor in good health and CMV-seropositive. CDR3 DNA sequence: TGTGCCAGCAGCTTAACGGAGGGGATCTCATGGGGGAACACTGAAGCTTTCTTT. Its translation: CASSLTEGISWGNTEAFF.